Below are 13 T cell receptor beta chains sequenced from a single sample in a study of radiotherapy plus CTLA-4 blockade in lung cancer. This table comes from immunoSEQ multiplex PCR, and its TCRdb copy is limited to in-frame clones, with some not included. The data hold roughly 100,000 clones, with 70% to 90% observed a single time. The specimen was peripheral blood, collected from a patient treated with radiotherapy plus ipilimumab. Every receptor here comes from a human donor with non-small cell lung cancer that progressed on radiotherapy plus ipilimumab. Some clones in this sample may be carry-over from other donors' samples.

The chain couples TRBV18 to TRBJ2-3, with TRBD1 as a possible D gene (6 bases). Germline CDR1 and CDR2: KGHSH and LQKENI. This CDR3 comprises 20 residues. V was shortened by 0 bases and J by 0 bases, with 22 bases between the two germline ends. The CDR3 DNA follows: TGTGCCAGCTCACCACCGTTGGGCAGGGGCGAAGATGCTAGCACAGATACGCAGTATTTT. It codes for CASSPPLGRGEDASTDTQYF.

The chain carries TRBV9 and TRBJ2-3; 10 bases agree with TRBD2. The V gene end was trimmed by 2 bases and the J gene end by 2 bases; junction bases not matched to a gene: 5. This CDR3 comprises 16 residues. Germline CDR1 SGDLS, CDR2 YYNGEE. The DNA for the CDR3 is TGTGCCAGCAGCGTCCTAGCGGGGGTTACCACAGATACGCAGTATTTT. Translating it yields CASSVLAGVTTDTQYF.

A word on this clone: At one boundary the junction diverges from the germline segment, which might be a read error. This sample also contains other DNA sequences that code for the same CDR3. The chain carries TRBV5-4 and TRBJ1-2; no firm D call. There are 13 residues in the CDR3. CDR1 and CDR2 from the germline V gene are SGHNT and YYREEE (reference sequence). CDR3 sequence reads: CASSLVAGNGYTF. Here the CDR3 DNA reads TGTGCCAGCAGTTTGGTTGCGGGGAATGGCTACACCTTC.

In DNA form, the CDR3 reads TGTGCCAGCAGTTCAAGAGGGGACGGCATCACAGATACGCAGTATTTT. It is translated as CASSSRGDGITDTQYF. The chain links TRBV27 to TRBJ2-3; the D gene could be TRBD1 or TRBD2 (5 bases each). This CDR3 comprises 16 residues. The V and J ends lost 4 bases and 2 bases respectively, with 16 bases between them. Germline V gene lookup returns CDR1 MNHEY and CDR2 SMNVEV (reference sequence).

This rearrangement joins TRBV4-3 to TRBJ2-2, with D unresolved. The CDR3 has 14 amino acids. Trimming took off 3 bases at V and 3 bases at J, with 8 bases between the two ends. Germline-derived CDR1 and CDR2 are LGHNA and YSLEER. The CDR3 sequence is CASSQARYTGELFF. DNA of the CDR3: TGCGCCAGCAGCCAGGCGCGGTACACCGGGGAGCTGTTTTTT.

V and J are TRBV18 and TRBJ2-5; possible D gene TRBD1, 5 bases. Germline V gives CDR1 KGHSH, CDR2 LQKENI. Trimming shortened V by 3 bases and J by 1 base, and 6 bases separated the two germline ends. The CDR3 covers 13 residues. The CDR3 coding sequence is TGTGCCAGCTCACCCGACAGCCAAGAGACCCAGTACTTC. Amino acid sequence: CASSPDSQETQYF.

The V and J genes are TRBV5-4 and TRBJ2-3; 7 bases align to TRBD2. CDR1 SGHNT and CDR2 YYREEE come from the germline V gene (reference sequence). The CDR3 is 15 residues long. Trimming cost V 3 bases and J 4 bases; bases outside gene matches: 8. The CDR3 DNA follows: TGTGCCAGCAGCTGGACTAGGGAGTTGTCAGATACGCAGTATTTT. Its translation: CASSWTRELSDTQYF.

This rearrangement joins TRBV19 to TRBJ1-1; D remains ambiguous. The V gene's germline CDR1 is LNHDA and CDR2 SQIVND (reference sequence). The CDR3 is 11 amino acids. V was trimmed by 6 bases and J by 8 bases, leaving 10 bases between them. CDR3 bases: TGTGCCAGTAGATTCGGGAGAGAAGCTTTCTTT. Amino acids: CASRFGREAFF.

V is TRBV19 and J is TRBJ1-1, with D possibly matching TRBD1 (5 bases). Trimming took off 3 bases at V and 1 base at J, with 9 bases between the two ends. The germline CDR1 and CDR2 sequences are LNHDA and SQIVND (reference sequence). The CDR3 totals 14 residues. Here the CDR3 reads CASSIGGSNTEAFF. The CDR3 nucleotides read TGTGCCAGTAGTATTGGGGGGTCGAACACTGAAGCTTTCTTT.

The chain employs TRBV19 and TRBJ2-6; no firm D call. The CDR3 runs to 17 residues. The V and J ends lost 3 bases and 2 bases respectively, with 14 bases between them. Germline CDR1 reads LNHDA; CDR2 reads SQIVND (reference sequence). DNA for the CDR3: TGTGCCAGTAGTATCGTTCGGCGGACCACTGGGGCCAACGTCCTGACTTTC. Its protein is CASSIVRRTTGANVLTF.

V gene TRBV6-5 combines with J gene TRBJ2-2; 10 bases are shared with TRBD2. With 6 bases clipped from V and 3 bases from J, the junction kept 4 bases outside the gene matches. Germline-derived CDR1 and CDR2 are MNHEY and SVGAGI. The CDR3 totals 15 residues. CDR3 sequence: CASRRAGGHTGELFF. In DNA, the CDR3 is TGTGCCAGCAGAAGAGCGGGGGGGCACACCGGGGAGCTGTTTTTT.

CDR3 protein: CASSYQGWTEAFF. The DNA for the CDR3 is TGTGCCAGCAGCTACCAGGGTTGGACTGAAGCTTTCTTT. The chain uses TRBV5-6 and TRBJ1-1; D perhaps matches TRBD1 (5 bases). Germline CDR1 SGHDT, CDR2 YYEEEE. The CDR3 contains 13 residues. Trimming took off 3 bases at V and 5 bases at J, with 11 bases between the two ends. The full variable domain, its missing parts supplied by reference TRBV5-6 and TRBJ1-1, is DAGVTQSPTHLIKTRGQQVTLRCSPKSGHDTVSWYQQALGQGPQFIFQYYEEEERQRGNFPDRFSGHQFPNYSSELNVNALLLGDSALYLCASSYQGWTEAFFGQGTRLTVV.

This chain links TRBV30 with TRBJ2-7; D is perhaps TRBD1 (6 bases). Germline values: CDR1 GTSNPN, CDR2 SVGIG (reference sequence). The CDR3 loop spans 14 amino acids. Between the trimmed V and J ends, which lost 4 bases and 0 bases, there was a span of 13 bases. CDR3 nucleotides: TGTGCCTGGAAGTATGGGACACGCTCCTACGAGCAGTACTTC. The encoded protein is CAWKYGTRSYEQYF.